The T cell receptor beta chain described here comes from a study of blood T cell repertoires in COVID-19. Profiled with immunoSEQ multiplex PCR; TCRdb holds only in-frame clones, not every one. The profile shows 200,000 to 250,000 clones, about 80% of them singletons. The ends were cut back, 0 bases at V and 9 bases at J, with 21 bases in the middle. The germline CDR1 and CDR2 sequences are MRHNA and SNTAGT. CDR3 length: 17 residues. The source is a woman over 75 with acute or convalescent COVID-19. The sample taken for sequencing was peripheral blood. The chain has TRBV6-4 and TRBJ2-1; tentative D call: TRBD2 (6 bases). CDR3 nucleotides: TGTGCCAGCAGTGACTCGATAGCGGTGTGGGCGGGAATTGAGCAGTTCTTC. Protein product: CASSDSIAVWAGIEQFF.